The 15 T cell receptor beta chains listed next were all sequenced from one sample in a study of CD8 T cells in Susac syndrome. cDNA came from around 0.5 to 1 ug RNA primed by random hexamers. One entry per CDR3 protein results from TCRdb running MiXCR on the immunoSEQ multiplex PCR reads. The sample yields about 160,000 distinct CDR3 sequences, about 90% seen once. Sample: CD4+ T cells from PBMCs. All receptors come from a human donor in good health.

V gene TRBV7-2 combines with J gene TRBJ2-6; TRBD2 is a possible D gene (6 bases). Deletions cut 5 bases from V and 2 bases from J, with 16 bases between. This CDR3 region has 17 residues. Germline V gives CDR1 SGHTA, CDR2 FQGNSA. CDR3 nucleotides: TGTGCCAGCAGCGTATCTCGGGGACTGGCTGGGGCCAACGTCCTGACTTTC. This sequence encodes CASSVSRGLAGANVLTF.

The rearrangement joins TRBV28 to TRBJ2-7; D gene unclear. The CDR3 runs to 11 residues. The V end lost 7 bases, the J end lost 3 bases, and 7 bases lay between the germline ends. CDR1 MDHEN and CDR2 SYDVKM come from the germline V gene. The CDR3 spells CASTSYYEQYF. The CDR3 DNA follows: TGTGCCAGCACATCTTACTACGAGCAGTACTTC.

This chain joins TRBV5-4 and TRBJ1-1; possibly TRBD1 for D (6 bases). Germline V gene data show CDR1 as SGHNT and CDR2 as YYREEE (reference sequence). The CDR3 contains 14 residues. Trimming shortened V by 0 bases and J by 8 bases, and 14 bases separated the two germline ends. The CDR3, as DNA: TGTGCCAGCAGCTTGGAAAGTGGGGGCCGAGAAGCTTTCTTT. This gives the protein CASSLESGGREAFF.

This clonotype came up a few times. The chain is built from TRBV7-9 and TRBJ1-1; D unclear. The germline V gene has CDR1 SEHNR and CDR2 FQNEAQ (reference sequence). This CDR3 has 13 amino acids. V lost 2 bases, J lost 2 bases, and 6 bases lay in between. The CDR3 loop reads CASSLNGNTEAFF. DNA of the CDR3: TGTGCCAGCAGCTTAAACGGTAACACTGAAGCTTTCTTT.

The V and J genes are TRBV4-3 and TRBJ2-3; D remains ambiguous. In germline, CDR1 is LGHNA, CDR2 YSLEER. The CDR3 has 17 residues. Trimming removed 0 bases from V and 1 base from J, with 14 bases in between. Here the CDR3 DNA reads TGCGCCAGCAGCCAAGACGCCACAAGAGATGGCACAGATACGCAGTATTTT. Protein sequence: CASSQDATRDGTDTQYF.

The chain has TRBV28 and TRBJ2-1; D possibly corresponds to TRBD2 (6 bases). CDR1 and CDR2 from the germline V gene are MDHEN and SYDVKM. V gave up 4 bases and J gave up 4 bases, with 14 bases separating them. The CDR3 consists of 15 residues. CDR3 residues: CASSSTSNIYNEQFF. Written as DNA, the CDR3 is TGTGCCAGCAGTTCGACTAGTAATATTTACAATGAGCAGTTCTTC.

V gene TRBV7-7 combines with J gene TRBJ2-7; D is unresolved. The V end was cut by 2 bases, the J end by 0 bases, with 5 bases between. The germline V gene has CDR1 SSHAT and CDR2 FNYEAQ (reference sequence). The CDR3 consists of 13 residues. CDR3 bases: TGTGCCAGCAGCTTAAGTAGCTCCTACGAGCAGTACTTC. Protein: CASSLSSSYEQYF.

This chain joins TRBV5-6 and TRBJ2-5; D is possibly TRBD2 (6 bases). CDR1 is SGHDT and CDR2 is YYEEEE in the germline V gene. This CDR3 is built from 14 residues. Trimming removed 4 bases from V and 1 base from J, with 11 bases in between. CDR3 bases: TGTGCCAGCAGCATTCAGGGACTCCAAGAGACCCAGTACTTC. Translated, it gives CASSIQGLQETQYF.

Only one count was recorded for this clonotype. The chain carries TRBV20-1 and TRBJ1-1; 7 bases agree with TRBD1. CDR1 and CDR2 from the germline V gene are DFQATT and SNEGSKA (reference sequence). Germline trimming cut 0 bases from V and 1 base from J; bases unmatched to any gene: 5. This CDR3 comprises 15 residues. CDR3 in DNA: TGCAGTGCTAGAGACCCAGGGGGGGCGAACACTGAAGCTTTCTTT. Protein sequence: CSARDPGGANTEAFF.

This sequence joins TRBV6-1 and TRBJ1-5; 7 bases map to TRBD1. Trimming cost V 5 bases and J 2 bases; bases outside gene matches: 6. Germline CDR1 MNHNS, CDR2 SASEGT. The length of the CDR3 is 15 residues. In DNA form, the CDR3 reads TGTGCCAGCAGTTTACAGGGGCATGGCAATCAGCCCCAGCATTTT. It is translated as CASSLQGHGNQPQHF.

V and J are TRBV30 and TRBJ2-1; 15 nucleotides line up with TRBD2. The CDR3 runs 19 residues. With V trimmed by 3 bases and J by 2 bases, 11 bases remained unmatched. Looked up from germline, CDR1 is GTSNPN and CDR2 is SVGIG (reference sequence). In nucleotides, the CDR3 is TGTGCCTGGAGGGGACATCCGGGACTAGCGGGAGGAACCTACAATGAGCAGTTCTTC. Encoded protein: CAWRGHPGLAGGTYNEQFF.

The rearrangement joins TRBV4-1 to TRBJ1-3; TRBD1 agrees at 7 bases. The germline CDR1 and CDR2 sequences are MGHRA and YSYEKL. The CDR3 contains 16 residues. With 4 bases clipped from V and 0 bases from J, the junction kept 6 bases outside the gene matches. CDR3 nucleotide sequence: TGCGCCAGCAGCCGGAGGGACAGTCTCTCTGGAAACACCATATATTTT. Protein sequence: CASSRRDSLSGNTIYF.

The rearrangement uses TRBV25-1 and TRBJ1-2, with D unresolved. CDR1 is MGHDK and CDR2 is SYGVNS in the germline V gene. Deletions cut 4 bases from V and 8 bases from J, with 8 bases between. The CDR3 has 11 amino acids. DNA for the CDR3: TGTGCCAGCAGTGTTAATGGCGGCTACACCTTC. This translates into CASSVNGGYTF.

This chain uses TRBV7-2 with TRBJ2-1, with D unclear. V was shortened by 1 base and J by 9 bases, with 10 bases between the two germline ends. This CDR3 region has 13 residues. Germline lookup yields CDR1 SGHTA and CDR2 FQGNSA. DNA for the CDR3: TGTGCCAGCAGCTTAGACTTCCTTGGTGAGCAGTTCTTC. The encoded protein is CASSLDFLGEQFF.

The chain couples TRBV7-2 to TRBJ2-2; 7 bases agree with TRBD2. This CDR3 contains 15 residues. CDR1 and CDR2 (germline): SGHTA, FQGNSA. V dropped 3 bases and J dropped 5; count of bases not matched to a gene: 6. The CDR3: CASSFAGRGTGELFF. The CDR3 nucleotides read TGTGCCAGCAGCTTTGCGGGGAGGGGAACCGGGGAGCTGTTTTTT.